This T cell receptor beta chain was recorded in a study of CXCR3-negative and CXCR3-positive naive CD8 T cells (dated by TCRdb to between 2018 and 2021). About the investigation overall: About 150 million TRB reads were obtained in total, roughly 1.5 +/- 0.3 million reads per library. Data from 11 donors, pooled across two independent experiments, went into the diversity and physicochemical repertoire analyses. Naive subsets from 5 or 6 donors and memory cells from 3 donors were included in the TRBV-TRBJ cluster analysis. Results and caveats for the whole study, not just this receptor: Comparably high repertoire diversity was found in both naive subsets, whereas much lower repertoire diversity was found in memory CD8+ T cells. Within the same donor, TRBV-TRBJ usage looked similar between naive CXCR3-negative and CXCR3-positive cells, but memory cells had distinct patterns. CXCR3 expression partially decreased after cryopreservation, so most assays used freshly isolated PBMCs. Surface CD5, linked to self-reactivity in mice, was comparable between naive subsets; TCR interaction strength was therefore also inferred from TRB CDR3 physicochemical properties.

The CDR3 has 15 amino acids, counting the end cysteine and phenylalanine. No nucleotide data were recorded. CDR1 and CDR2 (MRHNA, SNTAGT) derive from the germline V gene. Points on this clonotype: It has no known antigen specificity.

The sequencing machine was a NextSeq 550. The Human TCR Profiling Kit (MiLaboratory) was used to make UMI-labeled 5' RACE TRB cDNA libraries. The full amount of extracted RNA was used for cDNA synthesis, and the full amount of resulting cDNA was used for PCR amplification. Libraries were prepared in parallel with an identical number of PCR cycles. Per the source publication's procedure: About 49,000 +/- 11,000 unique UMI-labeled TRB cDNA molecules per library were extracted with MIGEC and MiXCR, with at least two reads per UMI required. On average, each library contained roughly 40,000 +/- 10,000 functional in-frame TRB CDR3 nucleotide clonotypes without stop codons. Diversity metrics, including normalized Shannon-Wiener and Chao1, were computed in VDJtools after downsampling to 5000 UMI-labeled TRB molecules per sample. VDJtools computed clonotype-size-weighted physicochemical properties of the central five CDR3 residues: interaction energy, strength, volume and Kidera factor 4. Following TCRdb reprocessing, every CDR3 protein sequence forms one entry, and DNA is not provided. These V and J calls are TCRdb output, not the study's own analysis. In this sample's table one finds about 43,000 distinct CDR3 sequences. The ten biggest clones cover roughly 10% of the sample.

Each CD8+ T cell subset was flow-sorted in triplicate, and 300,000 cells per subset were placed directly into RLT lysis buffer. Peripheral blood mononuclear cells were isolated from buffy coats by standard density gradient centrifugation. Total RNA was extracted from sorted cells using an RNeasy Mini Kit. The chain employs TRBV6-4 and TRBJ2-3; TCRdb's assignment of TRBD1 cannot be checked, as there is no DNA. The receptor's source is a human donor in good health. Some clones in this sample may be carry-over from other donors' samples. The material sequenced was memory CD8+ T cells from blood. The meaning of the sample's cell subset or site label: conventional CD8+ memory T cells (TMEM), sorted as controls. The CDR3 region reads CASSERGSGTDTQYF.